One and the same sample provided the 5 T cell receptor beta chains below, sequenced in a study of T cell changes during pregnancy in multiple sclerosis. The data were produced by immunoSEQ multiplex PCR, yet TCRdb's version contains in-frame clones alone and is incomplete. This table holds around 57,000 clones, roughly 88% found once. Specimen: peripheral blood, collected in the third trimester of pregnancy. The receptor set was obtained from a female donor in good health, enrolled as a control in a pregnancy study.

The chain employs TRBV6-1 and TRBJ2-1, with 10 positions matching TRBD2. Germline CDR1 MNHNS, CDR2 SASEGT. V shed 5 bases and J 10 bases; nucleotides not matched to a gene: 11. The CDR3 covers 15 residues. DNA of the CDR3: TGTGCCAGCAGTCTCGGGACTAGCGTTTCGGGGGAGCAGTTCTTC. Protein: CASSLGTSVSGEQFF.

The chain combines TRBV14 with TRBJ2-3; TRBD2 matches at 9 bases. V lost 5 bases and J lost 7; bases outside the gene matches: 7. Germline lookup yields CDR1 SGHDN and CDR2 FVKESK. The CDR3 is 14 residues long. The CDR3 is CASSSSGTPYTQYF. The CDR3 coding sequence is TGTGCCAGCAGCTCTAGCGGGACCCCATATACGCAGTATTTT.

The V call is TRBV6-6, the J call TRBJ1-2; 9 positions match TRBD1. Germline V gene lookup returns CDR1 MNHNY and CDR2 SVGAGI (reference sequence). V was clipped by 4 bases and J by 4 bases; unmatched bases: 4. This CDR3 is built from 14 residues. Here the CDR3 reads CASSFTGGGYGYTF. CDR3 DNA: TGTGCCAGCAGTTTCACAGGGGGCGGCTATGGCTACACCTTC.

This clone was seen only once. The chain links TRBV28 to TRBJ2-5, with D perhaps matching TRBD1 (6 bases). Germline CDR1 MDHEN, CDR2 SYDVKM. The CDR3 runs 15 residues. V was cut by 2 bases and J by 2 bases, with 12 bases left in between. This CDR3 is CASSLTGIWQETQYF. The DNA for the CDR3 is TGTGCCAGCAGTTTAACAGGGATCTGGCAAGAGACCCAGTACTTC.

The chain joins TRBV7-9 to TRBJ2-1; 14 bases match TRBD2. The CDR3 totals 18 residues. Germline V gene sequence: CDR1 SEHNR, CDR2 FQNEAQ (reference sequence). J gave up 5 bases and V 5 bases, and 11 bases lay outside the gene matches. CDR3 nucleotides: TGTGCCAGCAGCCACCCCAAGGGGACTAGCGGGAGCCACAATGAGCAGTTCTTC. It specifies CASSHPKGTSGSHNEQFF.